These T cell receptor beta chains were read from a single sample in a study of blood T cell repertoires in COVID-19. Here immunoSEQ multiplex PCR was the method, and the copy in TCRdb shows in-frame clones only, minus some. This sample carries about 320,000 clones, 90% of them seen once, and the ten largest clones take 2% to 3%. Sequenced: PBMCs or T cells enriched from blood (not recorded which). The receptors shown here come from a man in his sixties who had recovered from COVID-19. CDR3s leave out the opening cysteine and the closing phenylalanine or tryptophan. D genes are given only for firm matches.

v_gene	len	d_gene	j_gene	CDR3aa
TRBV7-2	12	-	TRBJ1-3	ASSPQSSGNTIY
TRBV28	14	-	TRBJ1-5	ASSLGSGYSNQPQH
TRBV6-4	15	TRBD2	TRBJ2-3	ASSEIASGGGTDTQY
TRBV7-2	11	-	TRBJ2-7	ASSLPGRSEQY
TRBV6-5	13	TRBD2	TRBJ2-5	ASRLAGGGQETQY
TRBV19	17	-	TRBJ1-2	ASSILRGVGPETNYGYT
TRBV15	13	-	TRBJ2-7	ATSRDSTGTYEQY
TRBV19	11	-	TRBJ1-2	ASSIVGNYGYT
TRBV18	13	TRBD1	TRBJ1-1	ASSERQGMNTEAF
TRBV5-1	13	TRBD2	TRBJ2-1	ASSTGTSGYNEQF
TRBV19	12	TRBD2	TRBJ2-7	ASSVPGLSTGQY
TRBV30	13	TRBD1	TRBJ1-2	AWTGGLSLLYGYT
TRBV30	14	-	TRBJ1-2	AWSVGVSRRDYGYT
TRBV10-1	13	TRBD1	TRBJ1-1	ASNNDRELNTEAF
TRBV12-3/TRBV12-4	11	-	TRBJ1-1	ASSLEEGTEAF
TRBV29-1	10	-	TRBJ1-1	SVDRGTTEAF
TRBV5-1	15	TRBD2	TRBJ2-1	ASSPGLAVSSYNEQF
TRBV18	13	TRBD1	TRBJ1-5	ASSSKQGGGQPQH
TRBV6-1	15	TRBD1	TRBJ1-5	ASSDIPGQGPNQPQH
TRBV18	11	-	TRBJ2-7	ASSPPSSYEQY
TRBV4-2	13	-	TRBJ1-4	ASSRGGMLNEKLF
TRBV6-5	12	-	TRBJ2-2	ASRVQGDTGELF
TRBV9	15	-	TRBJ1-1	ASSASAGLMGNTEAF
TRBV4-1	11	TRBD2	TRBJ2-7	ASSLVAGNEQY
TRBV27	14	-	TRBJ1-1	ASSFRQGPVNTEAF
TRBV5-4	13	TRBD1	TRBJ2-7	ASSTGPGQHYEQY
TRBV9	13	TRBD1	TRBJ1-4	ASSDPRGLSEKLF
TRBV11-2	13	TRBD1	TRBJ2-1	ASSPWYRGYNEQF
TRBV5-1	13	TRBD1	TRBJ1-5	ASSLTGTANQPQH
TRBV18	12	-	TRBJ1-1	ASSVQGLNTEAF
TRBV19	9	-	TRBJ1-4	ASTRLGKLF
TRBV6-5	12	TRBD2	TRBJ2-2	ASMREVFTGELF
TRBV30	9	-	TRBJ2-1	AWTSYNEQF
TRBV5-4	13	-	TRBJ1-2	ASSLFGGSWSGYT
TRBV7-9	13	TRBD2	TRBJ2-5	ASSLVPGGQETQY
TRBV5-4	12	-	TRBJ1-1	ASSLDRKNTEAF
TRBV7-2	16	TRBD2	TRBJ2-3	ASQVLAGGSSSTDTQY
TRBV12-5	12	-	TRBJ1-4	ASGTELPGEKLF